The T cell receptor (beta chain) described here comes from a study of identical twins. This clonotype came up a few times. Healthy Caucasians supplied all donations. This CDR3 spans 15 amino acids. Trimming cost V 2 bases and J 0 bases, with 8 bases left between them. Germline V CDR1 and CDR2: KGHDR, SFDVKD. MiXCR was run by TCRdb on the 5' RACE reads, yielding one entry per CDR3 protein. This sample carries a few hundred thousand distinct CDR3 sequences, around 15% of them seen once, and the ten largest clones take 0.35% to 0.45%. Another study also made use of these data, one on yellow fever vaccine responses in identical twins.

This receptor was identified in a woman aged 18-35 years in good health. This chain connects TRBV24-1 to TRBJ2-3; a possible D gene is TRBD2 (5 bases). The material sequenced was CD4+ T cells sorted from blood. The CDR3 sequence is CATSDSWTSTDTQYF. DNA of the CDR3: TGTGCCACCAGTGATTCGTGGACTAGCACAGATACGCAGTATTTT.